This T cell receptor (beta chain) came from a study of CD8 T cells in Susac syndrome. This clonotype has just one count. The CDR3 is made up of 12 amino acids. Germline V lookup: CDR1 SQVTM, CDR2 ANQGSEA. Trimming removed 7 bases at V and 7 bases at J, with 13 bases between. It was with random hexamers that roughly 0.45 to 1 ug RNA was reverse transcribed. TCRdb re-called the immunoSEQ multiplex PCR reads through MiXCR, storing one row per CDR3 protein. The table includes about 140,000 distinct CDR3 sequences, approximately 95% detected once. The material sequenced was CD8+ T cells from PBMCs. The V gene is TRBV29-1, the J gene TRBJ2-2; no reliable D call. This sequence was found in a human donor in good health. CDR3 protein: CSAAALGGELFF. CDR3 DNA sequence: TGCAGCGCCGCTGCTTTGGGCGGGGAGCTGTTTTTT.